The sequence of this TCR beta chain was determined in a study of regulatory T cells in long-lasting Graves disease. Whole-study findings and limits: Among samples with persistent disease, TRBV28, TRBJ1-2 and TRBJ2-5 were favored.

Arm-PCR of CDR3 regions with iRepertoire HTBI primers generated TCR beta libraries. Per the authors' pipeline: Throughout the samples, researchers identified some 62 TRBV and approximately 15 TRBJ segments. MiXCR, applied by TCRdb to the multiplex PCR reads, yields one record per CDR3 protein. The V and J calls, along with clone size, are taken from TCRdb and not from the paper's own processing. This table holds hundreds of thousands of distinct CDR3 sequences, about a fifth found once. The CDR3 covers 13 residues. Trimming cost V 0 bases and J 4 bases, with 10 bases left between them. Germline V gene lookup returns CDR1 DFQATT and CDR2 SNEGSKA (reference sequence). Time point denoted: persistent/refractory GD, antithyroid drugs over 5 years with positive TRAb. The TCR library was made from RNA that had been extracted from PBMCs in TRIzol. Comments on this clonotype: The antigen is undetermined.

The chain employs TRBV20-1 and TRBJ2-7; D assignment may be TRBD1 or TRBD2 (5 bases each). The source of this sequence is a female donor with Graves disease. This specimen consisted of peripheral blood mononuclear cells (PBMCs), obtained when the disease was refractory, from a patient treated with antithyroid drugs. The CDR3 DNA is TGCAGTGCTAGAGAAGGTGGGGGATACGAGCAGTACTTC. Residues: CSAREGGGYEQYF.